This TCR beta chain was retrieved from a study of blood T cell repertoires in COVID-19. About the study: T cells, B-cell-depleted T cells, or PBMCs supplied cDNA or gDNA.

The trim removed 4 bases at V and 5 bases at J, leaving 7 bases unmatched. Per the germline V gene, CDR1 is SGHTA and CDR2 is FQGNSA. The length of the CDR3 is 14 residues. Within 2 weeks of study entry, exposed participants had contacted a PCR-confirmed or clinician-diagnosed COVID-19 case. This clone was observed a handful of times. In the source study's methods: Amplified reference gene primers provided the basis for estimating nucleated cell counts. Sequencing was performed with immunoSEQ multiplex PCR; in TCRdb, only in-frame clones are kept and a portion is missing. That table furnishes V, J and clone size, whereas the DNA furnished D and trimming. The table lists a few hundred thousand clones, roughly 90% of them singletons, with 1.4% to 1.5% in the top ten.

Sequenced sample: PBMCs or T cells enriched from blood (not recorded which). The source is a woman aged 18-35 years who had been exposed to COVID-19. The chain joins TRBV7-2 to TRBJ1-1; 7 nucleotides match TRBD1. The CDR3 loop is CASSSEPGGTEAFF. CDR3 sequence (DNA): TGTGCCAGCAGCTCCGAACCAGGGGGGACTGAAGCTTTCTTT.